The clone carrying this T cell receptor beta chain has ten or more counts. Its specificity is unknown. Clinical symptoms, serum thyroxine, TRAb, thyroid ultrasound and orbital computed tomography informed diagnoses. RNA transcripts gave rise to amplified TCR beta CDR3 regions. The primer set for the first-round RT-PCR of the TCR CDR3 was HTBI. TCRdb re-called the multiplex PCR reads with MiXCR, one entry per CDR3 protein. The data show 480,000 or so distinct CDR3 sequences, with 46% seen just once and around two fifths held by the top ten. This sample was taken from a study of T cells in Graves' hyperthyroidism and ophthalmopathy. Study-wide findings and caveats: Prediction of ophthalmopathy progression came a median approximately 6 months pre-onset. In the blood, most expanded thyroid clonotypes above 0.001 appeared as well.

This clonotype was sampled from an adult woman with Graves' disease, either hyperthyroidism or ophthalmopathy (not recorded which). The sequencing input was peripheral blood or thyroid tissue (not recorded which).

The CDR3 spells CASLLLDRGNTEAFF. For the CDR3, the DNA is TGTGCCAGCCTACTTCTAGACAGGGGAAACACTGAAGCTTTCTTT. The rearrangement joins TRBV19 to TRBJ1-1; 8 nucleotides line up with TRBD1. Germline V gene sequence: CDR1 LNHDA, CDR2 SQIVND (reference sequence). The CDR3 sequence is 15 residues long. The V and J ends lost 9 bases and 2 bases, in that order; junction bases with no gene match: 11.